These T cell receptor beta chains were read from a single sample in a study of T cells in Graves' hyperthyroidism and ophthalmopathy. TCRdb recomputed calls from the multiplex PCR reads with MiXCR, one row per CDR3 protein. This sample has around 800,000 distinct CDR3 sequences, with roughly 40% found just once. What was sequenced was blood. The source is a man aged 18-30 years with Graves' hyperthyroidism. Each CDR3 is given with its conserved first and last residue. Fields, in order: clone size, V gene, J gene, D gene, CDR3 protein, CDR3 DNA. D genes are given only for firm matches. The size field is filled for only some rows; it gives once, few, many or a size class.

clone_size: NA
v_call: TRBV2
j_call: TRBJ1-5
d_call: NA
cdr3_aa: CASRADYGNQPQHF
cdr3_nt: TGTGCCAGCAGGGCCGATTATGGCAATCAGCCCCAGCATTTT

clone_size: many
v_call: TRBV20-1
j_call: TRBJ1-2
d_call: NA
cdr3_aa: CSASPGPYYGYTF
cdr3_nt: TGCAGTGCTAGTCCCGGGCCTTACTATGGCTACACCTTC

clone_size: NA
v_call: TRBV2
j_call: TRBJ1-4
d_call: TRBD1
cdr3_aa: CASRGQGGDEKLFF
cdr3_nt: TGTGCCAGCAGGGGACAGGGAGGTGATGAAAAACTGTTTTTT

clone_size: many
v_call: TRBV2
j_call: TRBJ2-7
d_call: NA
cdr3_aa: CASSAETAYEQYF
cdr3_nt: TGTGCCAGCAGTGCCGAGACAGCCTACGAGCAGTACTTC

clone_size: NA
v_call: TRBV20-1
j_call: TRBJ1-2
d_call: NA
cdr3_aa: CSARDHYTYGYTF
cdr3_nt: TGCAGTGCTAGAGATCACTACACCTATGGCTACACCTTC

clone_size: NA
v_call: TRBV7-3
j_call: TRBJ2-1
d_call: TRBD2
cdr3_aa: CASSFSGREEQFF
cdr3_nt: TGTGCCAGCAGCTTTAGCGGGAGGGAGGAGCAGTTCTTC

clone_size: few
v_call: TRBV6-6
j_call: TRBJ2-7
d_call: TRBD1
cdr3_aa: CASSTDRGYEQYF
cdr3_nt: TGTGCCAGCAGTACGGACAGGGGCTACGAGCAGTACTTC

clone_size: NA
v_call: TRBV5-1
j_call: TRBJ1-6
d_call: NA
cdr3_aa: CASSSTGSPLHF
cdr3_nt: TGCGCCAGCAGCTCCACAGGTTCACCCCTCCACTTT

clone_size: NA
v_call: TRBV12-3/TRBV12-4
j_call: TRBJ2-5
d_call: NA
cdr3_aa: CASSLPPTGQETQYF
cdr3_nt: TGTGCCAGCAGTTTACCCCCGACGGGGCAAGAGACCCAGTACTTC

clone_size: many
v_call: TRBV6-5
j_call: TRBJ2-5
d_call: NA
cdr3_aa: CASSYSVENGTQYF
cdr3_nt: TGTGCCAGCAGTTACTCGGTCGAAAACGGGACCCAGTACTTC

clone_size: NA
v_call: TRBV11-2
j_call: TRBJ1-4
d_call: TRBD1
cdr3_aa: CASSLGRGSTGEKLFF
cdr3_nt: TGCGCCAGCAGCCTCGGGAGGGGGTCGACAGGGGAAAAACTGTTTTTT

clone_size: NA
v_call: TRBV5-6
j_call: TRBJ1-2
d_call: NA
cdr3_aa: CASSYQGFDGYTF
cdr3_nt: TGTGCCAGCAGTTACCAGGGCTTCGATGGCTACACCTTC

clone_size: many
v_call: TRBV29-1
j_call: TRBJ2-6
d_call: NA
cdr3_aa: CSVEEGLGWSGANVLTF
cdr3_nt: TGCAGCGTTGAGGAGGGGCTGGGTTGGTCTGGGGCCAACGTCCTGACTTTC

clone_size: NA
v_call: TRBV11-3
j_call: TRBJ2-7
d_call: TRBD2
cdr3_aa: CASSLTGGWQYF
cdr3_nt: TGTGCCAGCAGCTTAACGGGGGGGTGGCAGTACTTC

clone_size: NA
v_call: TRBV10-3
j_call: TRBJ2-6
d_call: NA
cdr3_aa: CAIRPGTSGANVLTF
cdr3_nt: TGTGCCATCAGACCCGGGACCTCTGGGGCCAACGTCCTGACTTTC